This T cell receptor beta chain appears in the sequencing data of a study of T-cell reconstitution after alpha-beta-depleted transplantation in children. Study-level results: Expanded graft clones, several hundred of them, were reportedly the source of alpha-beta T cells about two months after transplant. It was surviving recipient T cells and thymic progenitors that gave some patients high TCRbeta diversity at day 60.

CDR1 is SGHKS and CDR2 is YYEKEE in the germline V gene (reference sequence). The CDR3 sequence is 11 residues long. The V gene lost 4 bases and the J gene lost 5 bases, with 5 bases spanning the gap. Of note for this clonotype: Its cognate antigen is unknown.

As it was prepared, the TCRbeta library received unique molecular identifiers. TCRdb re-derived calls from the PCR reads in MiXCR, one entry per CDR3 protein. The sample consists of over 150,000 distinct CDR3 sequences, roughly 6.6% of them appearing once. The sample was PBMCs, taken before TCRalphabeta/CD19-depleted stem cell transplant. The J gene is TRBJ2-3, the V gene TRBV5-5; D remains unclear. This receptor was obtained from a boy between 2 and 10 years old with acute lymphoblastic leukemia, due to receive a stem cell transplant. In DNA, the CDR3 is TGTGCCAGCAGCCCTAAAGATACGCAGTATTTT. Amino acids: CASSPKDTQYF.